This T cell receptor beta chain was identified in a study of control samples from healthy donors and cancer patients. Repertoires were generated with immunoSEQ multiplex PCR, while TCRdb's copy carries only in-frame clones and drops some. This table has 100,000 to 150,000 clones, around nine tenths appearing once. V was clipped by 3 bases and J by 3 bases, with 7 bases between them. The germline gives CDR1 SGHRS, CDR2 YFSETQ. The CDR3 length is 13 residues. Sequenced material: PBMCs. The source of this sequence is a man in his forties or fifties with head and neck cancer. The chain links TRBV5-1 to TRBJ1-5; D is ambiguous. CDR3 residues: CASSYDSNQPQHF. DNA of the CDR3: TGCGCCAGCAGCTACGACTCCAATCAGCCCCAGCATTTT.